Included here is one T cell receptor (beta chain) sequence, with context. Its antigen is unknown. Profiling relied on immunoSEQ multiplex PCR, and the TCRdb table lists in-frame clones only, not all of them. The sample yields 75,000 to 100,000 clones, approximately 84% seen once. V trimming: 6 bases; J trimming: 2 bases; junction bases outside the gene matches: 10. Germline CDR1 and CDR2: MNHEY and SVGAGI. The CDR3 spans 15 residues. These data belong to a study of OX40 agonist ivuxolimab in advanced cancers. At the level of the study: Those treated in dose escalation had hepatocellular carcinoma, melanoma, renal cell cancer or head and neck cancer.

Whole-study results and caveats: Averaging showed that CD8+ T cells had more expanded clones than CD4+ did.

Baseline, cycle 4 day 1, and cycle 7 day 1 were the blood sampling points. The sample consisted of CD4+ or CD8+ T cells sorted from blood, taken in a trial of the OX40 agonist ivuxolimab. The chain joins TRBV6-5 to TRBJ2-7; TRBD1 agrees at 7 bases. The TCR comes from an adult with an advanced solid tumor such as melanoma, head and neck, liver or kidney cancer. CDR3 sequence reads: CASSQLEGQAYEQYF. As DNA, the CDR3 is TGTGCCAGCAGCCAACTCGAAGGACAGGCCTACGAGCAGTACTTC.